The sequence of this T cell receptor beta chain was determined in a study of shared clonotypes between healthy human individuals. Germline V gives CDR1 LNHNV, CDR2 YYDKDF (reference sequence). The CDR3 contains 16 residues. V was clipped by 2 bases and J by 2 bases, with 16 bases between them. The assay was immunoSEQ multiplex PCR, and TCRdb's table has in-frame clones only and misses some. The sample lists roughly 1.5 million clones; 95% to 99% were seen once. The sequence was obtained from a young man in good health. Sequenced: naive CD4+ T cells sorted from blood. Subset in this sample: CD45RA+ positively selected. This sequence joins TRBV15 and TRBJ2-7; a possible D gene is TRBD2 (6 bases). CDR3 sequence: CATSRSRDLIPYEQYF. As DNA, the CDR3 is TGTGCCACCAGCAGATCCCGGGACTTAATTCCCTACGAGCAGTACTTC.